This TCR beta chain is drawn from a study of cytomegalovirus exposure and HLA in healthy donors. Study-level findings and limits: The study labeled 164 TCR beta chains cytomegalovirus-associated.

With 1 base clipped from V and 5 bases from J, the junction kept 8 bases outside the gene matches. Germline CDR1 reads SGHTA; CDR2 reads FQGNSA. The CDR3 is 15 residues long. About this clone: As yet, its antigen is unknown.

Libraries were prepared by immunoSEQ multiplex PCR; TCRdb keeps only in-frame clonotypes and omits some of them. The sample consists of about 64,000 clones, about 89% of them appearing once. The genes are TRBV7-2 and TRBJ2-7; TRBD2 agrees at 7 bases. Source material: PBMCs. The sequence was obtained from a woman aged 18-29 years in good health and CMV-seronegative. In nucleotides, the CDR3 is TGTGCCAGCAGCTTAGTTGGGACTAAGAATAACGAGCAGTACTTC. This gives the protein CASSLVGTKNNEQYF.